These 21 T cell receptor beta chains were all obtained from the same sample, sequenced in a study of naive and memory T cell subsets (dated by TCRdb to the late 2010s). Overall study outcomes, separate from this receptor: Naive repertoires, especially CD8, contained a few larger clonotypes, possibly memory cells re-expressing CD45RA.

The library came from UMI-ligation and nested PCR. The listed sequencing device is Illumina MiSeq. To cover both TRBC1 and TRBC2, the beta constant-region primer consisted of an equimolar mix of two oligonucleotides. The ligated cDNA went through four rounds of PCR with nested alpha and beta constant-region primers together with the SP2 primer. Clones were called with MiXCR by TCRdb after fastp trimmed the public reads at Q25, and only in-frame beta chains were retained. Each entry merges the rows of one CDR3 protein and shows their most common DNA and genes. The sample has about 99,000 distinct CDR3 sequences on record, approximately 15% of them singletons. Around 2.7% of the sample is in the top ten clones. These receptors have no identified antigens. Sequenced sample: naive CD8+ T cells from blood. The sample's cell subset or site, from its label and the paper: naive T cells, CD45RA high CD27+. Source of these receptors: a human donor in good health.

This clonotype occurred a few times. The chain is built from TRBV6-1 and TRBJ2-3; D may be TRBD1 (6 bases). Germline V gives CDR1 MNHNS, CDR2 SASEGT. The germline V and J ends were trimmed by 2 bases and 4 bases, with 10 bases remaining between them. CDR3 length: 14 amino acids. CDR3 sequence reads: CASSEPKGADTQYF. For the CDR3, the DNA is TGTGCCAGCAGTGAACCCAAGGGGGCAGATACGCAGTATTTT.

The genes are TRBV9 and TRBJ1-2, with no clear D. The length of the CDR3 is 19 residues. CDR1 SGDLS and CDR2 YYNGEE come from the germline V gene. The V and J ends lost 3 bases and 0 bases respectively, with 24 bases between them. This CDR3 reads CASSGQGRPGSVSNYGYTF. CDR3 coding DNA: TGTGCCAGCAGCGGACAAGGGAGACCCGGAAGTGTGTCTAACTATGGCTACACCTTC.

The chain couples TRBV12-3 or TRBV12-4 to TRBJ2-7; D is uncertain. V lost 5 bases, J lost 2 bases, and 7 bases lay in between. The CDR3 runs 12 residues. The CDR3 is CASSRSTYEQYF. CDR3 DNA sequence: TGTGCCAGCAGTCGGTCGACCTACGAGCAGTACTTC.

The CDR3 DNA sequence: TGTGCCAGCAGCTCTCCGGGACAGCCTGATACGCAGTATTTT. Protein sequence: CASSSPGQPDTQYF. The chain is built from TRBV7-9 and TRBJ2-3, with 7 positions matching TRBD1. The trim removed 4 bases at V and 6 bases at J, leaving 7 bases unmatched. This CDR3 contains 14 residues. Germline CDR1 is SEHNR and CDR2 is FQNEAQ (reference sequence).

This clonotype was seen more than once but under ten times. This chain joins TRBV5-4 and TRBJ2-1; D remains unclear. The V gene's germline CDR1 is SGHNT and CDR2 YYREEE (reference sequence). The ends were cut back, 7 bases at V and 8 bases at J, with 19 bases in the middle. The CDR3 consists of 14 residues. In DNA form, the CDR3 reads TGTGCCAGCTTCCGGGCAGAATGGATCCATGAGCAGTTCTTC. Translated, it gives CASFRAEWIHEQFF.

This clonotype has more than one count but fewer than ten. A much more abundant neighbour one base away suggests this may be a read error. The CDR3 loop reads CASPQREKGTRRLIQYF. In DNA, the CDR3 is TGTGCCAGCCCCCAGCGGGAGAAAGGTACCCGCCGTCTTATTCAGTACTTC. This chain joins TRBV27 and TRBJ2-7; 8 bases fit TRBD2. Germline CDR1 is MNHEY and CDR2 is SMNVEV (reference sequence). The CDR3 contains 17 residues. The trim removed 8 bases at V and 10 bases at J, leaving 25 bases unmatched.

This clonotype was seen more than once but under ten times. The chain recombines TRBV27 with TRBJ1-4; D may be TRBD1 (5 bases). In germline, CDR1 is MNHEY, CDR2 SMNVEV (reference sequence). The CDR3 consists of 14 residues. V was pared by 3 bases and J by 2 bases, with 7 bases between. In DNA form, the CDR3 reads TGTGCCAGCAGTTTTGGGGGGACTAATGAAAAACTGTTTTTT. Protein sequence: CASSFGGTNEKLFF.

This clonotype was recorded a few times. J is TRBJ2-1 and V is TRBV23-1; the D call may be TRBD1 or TRBD2 (5 bases each). TRBV23-1 is noted as an ORF with a role that remains uncertain. The CDR3 has 16 residues. V lost 4 bases, J lost 4 bases, and 17 bases lay in between. As DNA, the CDR3 is TGCGCCAGCAGTCCCCAGGGACCCCCCCAGTACAATGAGCAGTTCTTC. This translates into CASSPQGPPQYNEQFF.

The rearrangement joins TRBV30 to TRBJ2-7; unclear D gene. The V gene lost 0 bases and the J gene lost 4 bases, with 10 bases spanning the gap. The CDR3 runs to 13 residues. The germline CDR1 and CDR2 sequences are GTSNPN and SVGIG (reference sequence). The CDR3 DNA reads as TGTGCCTGGAGTGTGAGCGAAAGGTACGAGCAGTACTTC. Translated, it gives CAWSVSERYEQYF.

This sequence joins TRBV2 and TRBJ1-3, with 10 bases that match TRBD1. This CDR3 has 16 amino acids. J lost 2 bases, V lost 4 bases, and 5 bases had no gene match. Looked up from germline, CDR1 is SNHLY and CDR2 is FYNNEI. The CDR3 loop reads CASSGRTGGAGNTIYF. The CDR3 DNA reads as TGTGCCAGCAGTGGAAGGACAGGGGGTGCTGGAAACACCATATATTTT.

There are a few counts of this clonotype. The rearrangement uses TRBV7-9 and TRBJ2-1, with 8 bases aligning to TRBD2. CDR3 length: 15 amino acids. Trimming took 5 bases from V and 4 from J; bases not matched to a gene: 7. The germline gives CDR1 SEHNR, CDR2 FQNEAQ (reference sequence). As DNA, the CDR3 is TGTGCCAGCAGCCCGCGGGAGGTGACGTACAATGAGCAGTTCTTC. Amino acid sequence: CASSPREVTYNEQFF.

This clonotype was recorded many times. V and J are TRBV18 and TRBJ1-4; D is uncertain. Trimming removed 1 base from V and 0 bases from J, with 15 bases in between. The CDR3 totals 18 residues. Germline CDR1 KGHSH, CDR2 LQKENI. The CDR3 sequence is CASSPLAGDGATNEKLFF. For the CDR3, the DNA is TGTGCCAGCTCACCACTCGCGGGTGACGGTGCAACTAATGAAAAACTGTTTTTT.

Only a few counts were recorded for this clonotype. The CDR3 coding sequence is TGTGCCAGCAGCTTAGAGAATAGCGGGACGTACGAGCAGTACTTC. Protein product: CASSLENSGTYEQYF. This sequence joins TRBV7-8 and TRBJ2-7, with 8 bases fitting TRBD2. The germline CDR1 and CDR2 sequences are SGHVS and FQNEAQ. Trimming cost V 1 base and J 4 bases; bases outside gene matches: 6. This CDR3 is 15 amino acids long.

The rearrangement links TRBV5-5 to TRBJ2-7; 10 positions agree with TRBD2. Germline V gene lookup returns CDR1 SGHKS and CDR2 YYEKEE (reference sequence). The CDR3 contains 14 residues. The junction had 6 bases not matched to a gene; V was cut back by 5 bases and J by 4 bases. The CDR3 nucleotides read TGTGCCAGCAGTTCTAGCGGGAGTCCGTACGAGCAGTACTTC. Its translation: CASSSSGSPYEQYF.

The V call is TRBV12-3 or TRBV12-4, the J call TRBJ2-7, with 9 bases identical to TRBD1. Germline trimming cut 6 bases from V and 0 bases from J; bases unmatched to any gene: 9. This CDR3 is built from 16 residues. The CDR3 reads CASSPATGGFSYEQYF. The CDR3 region has the DNA TGTGCCAGCAGCCCTGCGACAGGGGGATTCTCCTACGAGCAGTACTTC.

This chain links TRBV19 with TRBJ2-3, with 9 bases matching TRBD1. Germline values: CDR1 LNHDA, CDR2 SQIVND (reference sequence). The V gene end was trimmed by 7 bases and the J gene end by 6 bases; junction bases not matched to a gene: 8. The CDR3 has 14 residues. CDR3 loop: CASMDRGVLDTQYF. The CDR3, as DNA: TGTGCCAGTATGGACAGGGGCGTCCTGGATACGCAGTATTTT. Full variable domain (rest looked up from reference TRBV19 and TRBJ2-3): DGGITQSPKYLFRKEGQNVTLSCEQNLNHDAMYWYRQDPGQGLRLIYYSQIVNDFQKGDIAEGYSVSREKKESFPLTVTSAQKNPTAFYLCASMDRGVLDTQYFGPGTRLTVL.

The sample holds a few counts of this clonotype. The chain combines TRBV4-2 with TRBJ2-7; no reliable D call. Germline V gene sequence: CDR1 LGHNA, CDR2 YNFKEQ. The CDR3 sequence is 15 residues long. The V end was cut by 0 bases, the J end by 4 bases, with 13 bases between. CDR3 in amino acids: CASSQEGTSGYEQYF. The CDR3 bases are TGTGCCAGCAGCCAAGAAGGCACCTCGGGTTACGAGCAGTACTTC.

This clonotype was observed at least ten times. The chain has TRBV7-6 and TRBJ2-5; weak D call: TRBD2 (6 bases). The length of the CDR3 is 15 residues. Germline V gene data show CDR1 as SGHVS and CDR2 as FNYEAQ. The V and J ends lost 7 bases and 2 bases respectively, with 17 bases between them. The CDR3 spells CASTPKVAEQETQYF. In DNA form, the CDR3 reads TGTGCCAGCACCCCGAAGGTAGCGGAACAAGAGACCCAGTACTTC.

Turning to this clonotype: Compared with germline, one end of the junction differs, possibly owing to a read error. V is TRBV6-6 and J is TRBJ1-3; 7 bases line up with TRBD1. The CDR3 covers 14 residues. The germline CDR1 and CDR2 sequences are MNHNY and SVGAGI (reference sequence). The DNA of the CDR3 is TGTGCCAGCAGTTTTGGACAGGTTGGAAACAACATATATTTT. Amino acids: CASSFGQVGNNIYF.

This clonotype was counted a few times. V gene TRBV12-3 or TRBV12-4 combines with J gene TRBJ2-3; a possible D gene is TRBD1 (5 bases). V dropped 10 bases and J dropped 3 bases, with 8 bases sitting between them. The CDR3 totals 11 residues. For the CDR3, the DNA is TGTGCCACCAGGGAAACAGATACGCAGTATTTT. It yields the protein CATRETDTQYF.

This clonotype came up many times. The CDR3 DNA follows: TGTGCCAGCAGCGTAGAGGGACTAGCGGGAGACTACGAGCAGTACTTC. Encoded protein: CASSVEGLAGDYEQYF. V gene TRBV9 combines with J gene TRBJ2-7; the match to TRBD2 covers 14 bases. V lost 0 bases, J lost 3 bases, and 2 bases stayed unmatched. The germline V gene encodes CDR1 SGDLS and CDR2 YYNGEE. This CDR3 spans 16 amino acids.